The T cell receptor (beta chain) under discussion was sequenced for a study of regulatory dendritic cells for organ transplantation (dated by TCRdb to about 2017). Some background on the complete study: To make regulatory dendritic cells, monocytes were cultured with vitamin D3 on days 0 and 4 and with IL-10 on day 4. On day 6, LPS was added to the DC cultures to test how the DCs responded to a strong maturation-inducing agent. TCRbeta repertoires were sequenced from sorted naive and memory CD4+ and CD8+ T cells before and after allostimulation with regulatory or mature dendritic cells. Study-wide conclusions, independent of this receptor: Repertoires were highly diverse in naive CD4+ and CD8+ T cells, less diverse in memory cells, and most oligoclonal in memory CD8+ cells. Among the resting subsets, memory CD8+ T cells contained the most alloreactive TCR clonotypes. In both subjects, allostimulation led to expansion of memory CD8+ clones, though the expansion induced by regulatory dendritic cells appeared to be more limited than that induced by mature dendritic cells. Only a couple of subjects were sequenced, and considerable between-individual heterogeneity in the alloreactive memory CD8+ T cell pool was noted by the authors.

This clone has only one observation. What this receptor recognizes is not known. Per-base qualities were not stored, and no clone one base away is much larger. V is reduced by 2 bases and J by 0 bases, leaving a spacing of 9 bases between them. The germline V gene specifies SGDLS as CDR1 and YYNGEE as CDR2. The CDR3 has 16 amino acids, counting the end cysteine and phenylalanine. The CDR3 DNA has 48 bases and is translated from base 1. Multiplexed two-step PCR with Vbeta-specific forward primers and Jbeta-specific reverse primers was used to amplify TCRbeta CDR3 regions. Through the immunoSEQ service, TCRbeta libraries were sequenced on an Illumina instrument. The source study handled its data this way. IMGT annotation was used to assign V, D and J genes, and synthetic CDR3 analogues were used to correct the counts for multiplex PCR bias. In the immunoSEQ Analyzer, repertoire clonality was calculated as one minus the normalized Shannon entropy. Clonal expansion was defined using Fisher's exact test with Benjamini-Hochberg false discovery rate control and a two-tailed threshold of P<0.01. What TCRdb holds here is the immuneACCESS table cut down to in-frame rearrangements. Part of the clones is not present; checked against another copy, under half of the missing clones reflect an unresolved V gene, and the others are unexplained. The D gene and trimming were derived from the DNA, and the V and J assignments and clone size from that table. Present in this sample are about 20,000 clones, less than 80% of which were seen just once. The ten biggest clones cover around 3% of the sample.

Sorted T cell subsets were CFSE-labeled and co-cultured for 4 to 5 days with allogeneic regulatory or mature dendritic cells at a 1:10 DC:T ratio. FACS was used to sort CD4+ or CD8+ cells into naive T cells (CD45RA+) and memory T cells (CD45RO+). T cells for TCR sequencing came from a couple of healthy control subjects. The Qiagen DNeasy Blood & Tissue Kit was used to extract genomic DNA. The receptor's source is a human donor in good health. The specimen sequenced was memory CD4+ T cells from blood cultured with regulatory dendritic cells. The sample's cell subset or site label, decoded: CD45RO+ memory T cells. The chain is made from TRBV9 and TRBJ2-6; there is no confident call for the D gene. The CDR3 protein is CASSVSLHSGANVLTF. The bases are TGTGCCAGCAGCGTTTCGCTGCACTCTGGGGCCAACGTCCTGACTTTC.